This TCR beta chain was found in a study of identical twins. General study points: In monozygotic twins, models underestimated the sharing of out-of-frame TCR alpha. Abundant cord blood beta clonotypes carried fewer insertions; memory repertoires showed none. Zero-insertion analyses might be partly confounded by invariant T cells like MAIT and iNKT.

Concerning this clonotype: The antigen remains unidentified.

Via MiXCR, TCRdb re-called the 5' RACE reads, giving one row per CDR3 protein. The sample holds 1.5 million to 2 million distinct CDR3 sequences, about 30% seen once. Germline values: CDR1 SQVTM, CDR2 ANQGSEA. This CDR3 is built from 12 residues. V lost 1 base and J 4 bases, leaving 8 bases between the germline ends. The sequence was collected from a newborn girl in good health. The chain has TRBV29-1 and TRBJ2-7; D not certain. Sample: cord blood. The CDR3 DNA reads as TGCAGCGTTGAAGGGGCGAAGTACGAGCAGTACTTC. It codes for CSVEGAKYEQYF.